A single sample gave rise to the 24 T cell receptor beta chains below, sequenced in a study of cytomegalovirus exposure and HLA in healthy donors. This table comes from immunoSEQ multiplex PCR, and its TCRdb copy is limited to in-frame clones, with some not included. Of roughly 57,000 clones in the sample, around 93% were seen once. Sequenced: PBMCs. The receptors shown here come from a woman younger than 35 in good health and CMV-seropositive.

The gene calls are TRBV19 and TRBJ2-3, with 8 bases fitting TRBD1. The CDR3 is 14 residues long. Germline values: CDR1 LNHDA, CDR2 SQIVND (reference sequence). V was pared by 3 bases and J by 6 bases, with 5 bases of the junction left unmatched. This CDR3 reads CASSMDRERDTQYF. CDR3 nucleotide sequence: TGTGCCAGTAGTATGGACAGGGAAAGGGATACGCAGTATTTT.

V is TRBV4-3 and J is TRBJ1-2; 7 nucleotides align to TRBD1. The V gene end was trimmed by 3 bases and the J gene end by 5 bases; junction bases not matched to a gene: 9. Germline V gene lookup returns CDR1 LGHNA and CDR2 YSLEER. The CDR3 has 15 amino acids. The CDR3 region is CASSHRGQAIYGYTF. The DNA for the CDR3 is TGCGCCAGCAGCCATCGCGGACAGGCTATTTATGGCTACACCTTC.

The genes are TRBV9 and TRBJ2-3, with TRBD2 matching over 13 bases. Trimming took 4 bases from V and 6 from J; bases not matched to a gene: 11. This CDR3 comprises 17 residues. CDR1 and CDR2 (germline): SGDLS, YYNGEE. CDR3 coding DNA: TGTGCCAGCAGCACTAGGACTAGCGGGGGACGGGGGGATACGCAGTATTTT. This gives the protein CASSTRTSGGRGDTQYF.

V gene TRBV2 combines with J gene TRBJ1-2; D is possibly TRBD1 (6 bases). CDR3 length: 15 amino acids. V was clipped by 8 bases and J by 0 bases, with 16 bases between them. Germline V lookup: CDR1 SNHLY, CDR2 FYNNEI. The CDR3 spells CASLPPGQPNYGYTF. CDR3 sequence (DNA): TGTGCCAGCCTACCCCCGGGACAACCTAACTATGGCTACACCTTC.

This rearrangement joins TRBV9 to TRBJ2-1; 14 bases are shared with TRBD2. The CDR3 length is 19 residues. Unmatched junction bases numbered 7, after V lost 2 bases and J lost 0 bases. The germline V gene has CDR1 SGDLS and CDR2 YYNGEE. The CDR3 DNA sequence: TGTGCCAGCAGCGTGTCGGGACTAGCGGGGGAAAGCTCCTACAATGAGCAGTTCTTC. It specifies CASSVSGLAGESSYNEQFF.

The CDR3 coding sequence is TGTGCCAGTAGTATAAACACCATGAACACCGGGGAGCTGTTTTTT. It specifies CASSINTMNTGELFF. V is TRBV19 and J is TRBJ2-2, with no clear D. CDR3 length: 15 amino acids. The germline CDR1 and CDR2 sequences are LNHDA and SQIVND (reference sequence). V gave up 2 bases and J gave up 1 base, with 8 bases separating them.

The chain employs TRBV7-2 and TRBJ1-6, with 8 bases matching TRBD1. V lost 8 bases to trimming and J lost 7 bases; unmatched junction nucleotides: 10. CDR1 is SGHTA, CDR2 FQGNSA, per germline. The CDR3 contains 15 residues. The CDR3, as DNA: TGTGCCAGCGGTACGGGGACAGGAGGAAATTCACCCCTCCACTTT. Amino acids: CASGTGTGGNSPLHF.

This chain connects TRBV7-9 to TRBJ1-1, with unresolved D. The CDR3 runs to 12 residues. Deletions cut 3 bases from V and 4 bases from J, with 6 bases between. CDR1 is SEHNR and CDR2 is FQNEAQ in the germline V gene (reference sequence). The chain's CDR3 is CASSLGSTEAFF. CDR3 DNA: TGTGCCAGCAGCTTGGGGAGCACTGAAGCTTTCTTT.

This chain connects TRBV7-2 to TRBJ1-5; D gene uncertain. This CDR3 spans 15 amino acids. V gave up 1 base and J gave up 2 bases, with 9 bases separating them. Germline V CDR1 and CDR2: SGHTA, FQGNSA. The CDR3 DNA is TGTGCCAGCAGCTTAGTCGGGGAAGGCAATCAGCCCCAGCATTTT. Translation: CASSLVGEGNQPQHF.

The chain uses TRBV19 and TRBJ1-5; tentatively, D is TRBD1 (5 bases). V was pared by 5 bases and J by 0 bases, with 8 bases between. The V gene's germline CDR1 is LNHDA and CDR2 SQIVND (reference sequence). The CDR3 length is 14 residues. CDR3 protein: CASSPGPSNQPQHF. CDR3 coding DNA: TGTGCCAGTAGTCCAGGGCCTAGCAATCAGCCCCAGCATTTT.

The chain couples TRBV28 to TRBJ1-1; the D is unclear. Germline values: CDR1 MDHEN, CDR2 SYDVKM. This CDR3 is 15 amino acids long. The V and J ends lost 2 bases and 1 base respectively, with 11 bases between them. This CDR3 reads CASSLEVGRNTEAFF. The CDR3 DNA sequence: TGTGCCAGCAGTTTAGAAGTAGGGAGGAACACTGAAGCTTTCTTT.

This clone was counted once. The V call is TRBV7-2, the J call TRBJ2-3, with a possible D match to TRBD1 (6 bases). The CDR3 is made up of 13 amino acids. V was pared by 5 bases and J by 5 bases, with 11 bases between. Germline V CDR1 and CDR2: SGHTA, FQGNSA. This CDR3 reads CASSKGGLDTQYF. The CDR3 bases are TGTGCCAGCAGCAAAGGGGGATTAGATACGCAGTATTTT.

This rearrangement joins TRBV10-3 to TRBJ1-5; 7 nucleotides match TRBD1. The CDR3 consists of 16 residues. V lost 0 bases and J lost 2; bases outside the gene matches: 4. Per germline, CDR1 ENHRY and CDR2 SYGVKD. The CDR3 is CAISESKGTGNQPQHF. CDR3 bases: TGTGCCATCAGTGAGTCGAAAGGGACAGGCAATCAGCCCCAGCATTTT.

This chain connects TRBV7-8 to TRBJ1-2, with 9 bases aligning to TRBD1. From germline, CDR1 is SGHVS and CDR2 FQNEAQ. The CDR3 extends over 14 amino acids. After removal of 1 base from V and 7 bases from J, the junction contained 4 bases not matched to a gene. Here the CDR3 DNA reads TGTGCCAGCAGCTTAGTACAGGGGGCCGGTGGCTACACCTTC. This sequence encodes CASSLVQGAGGYTF.

This sequence joins TRBV6-5 and TRBJ2-4; unclear D gene. Deletions cut 7 bases from V and 0 bases from J, with 7 bases between. From germline, CDR1 is MNHEY and CDR2 SVGAGI. The CDR3 contains 13 residues. The CDR3 nucleotides read TGTGCCAGCATAGATATAGCCAAAAACATTCAGTACTTC. It yields the protein CASIDIAKNIQYF.

V is TRBV27 and J is TRBJ1-2; 8 bases are a match to TRBD1. Losses at the gene ends were 5 bases for V and 8 bases for J; bases not matched to a gene: 7. This CDR3 is built from 13 residues. Germline loops: CDR1 MNHEY, CDR2 SMNVEV (reference sequence). The CDR3 DNA follows: TGTGCCAGCAGTATTCGGACAGGGAAAGGCTACACCTTC. Its translation: CASSIRTGKGYTF.

The chain carries TRBV6-5 and TRBJ1-4; the D gene is possibly TRBD1 (5 bases). The CDR3 is 14 amino acids. CDR1 MNHEY and CDR2 SVGAGI come from the germline V gene. The V end lost 3 bases, the J end lost 8 bases, and 13 bases lay between the germline ends. In nucleotides, the CDR3 is TGTGCCAGCAGTTATGGGCAGGGCACCGAAAAACTGTTTTTT. Translation gives CASSYGQGTEKLFF.

The genes are TRBV6-5 and TRBJ1-1, with D hard to call. Between the trimmed V and J ends, which lost 1 base and 6 bases, there was a span of 9 bases. The germline CDR1 and CDR2 sequences are MNHEY and SVGAGI. This CDR3 contains 13 residues. Here the CDR3 DNA reads TGTGCCAGCAGTTACTTCTCGTCCTCTGAAGCTTTCTTT. Its protein product is CASSYFSSSEAFF.

This clone was detected only a few times. The V call is TRBV10-1, the J call TRBJ2-1, with TRBD2 matching 12 bases. This CDR3 is built from 15 residues. V shed 6 bases and J 3 bases; nucleotides not matched to a gene: 3. Germline V gene sequence: CDR1 WNHNN, CDR2 SYGVQD (reference sequence). This CDR3 reads CASSRLAGDYNEQFF. In nucleotides, the CDR3 is TGCGCCAGCAGCAGACTAGCGGGGGACTACAATGAGCAGTTCTTC.

The chain combines TRBV4-3 with TRBJ1-4; 7 bases map to TRBD1. The V segment lost 0 bases and the J segment 8 bases; nucleotides outside the gene matches: 6. Germline CDR1 is LGHNA and CDR2 is YSLEER. The length of the CDR3 is 15 residues. The CDR3 bases are TGCGCCAGCAGCCAAGAACCAGGGGGAGGAGAAAAACTGTTTTTT. Its protein product is CASSQEPGGGEKLFF.

The rearrangement links TRBV27 to TRBJ1-1; D gene ambiguous. This CDR3 has 14 amino acids. The V and J ends lost 3 bases and 4 bases respectively, with 12 bases between them. The germline CDR1 and CDR2 sequences are MNHEY and SMNVEV (reference sequence). The CDR3 loop is CASSFHAAVTEAFF. DNA of the CDR3: TGTGCCAGCAGTTTCCATGCGGCAGTCACTGAAGCTTTCTTT.

V gene TRBV9 combines with J gene TRBJ1-2, with a possible D match to TRBD1 (5 bases). Germline V gene data show CDR1 as SGDLS and CDR2 as YYNGEE. The CDR3 has 16 amino acids. V lost 3 bases and J lost 4, with 19 bases in between. This CDR3 is CASSDAILGGSYGYTF. The DNA for the CDR3 is TGTGCCAGCAGCGACGCGATTTTGGGGGGGTCCTATGGCTACACCTTC. The variable domain in full, completed from reference TRBV9 and TRBJ1-2, reads DSGVTQTPKHLITATGQRVTLRCSPRSGDLSVYWYQQSLDQGLQFLIQYYNGEERAKGNILERFSAQQFPDLHSELNLSSLELGDSALYFCASSDAILGGSYGYTFGSGTRLTVV.

V is TRBV6-4 and J is TRBJ2-2, with TRBD2 matching over 8 bases. The CDR3 runs to 15 residues. CDR1 MRHNA and CDR2 SNTAGT come from the germline V gene. Germline trimming cut 6 bases from V and 6 bases from J; bases unmatched to any gene: 9. The CDR3 is CASRSSGVAPGELFF. CDR3 sequence (DNA): TGTGCCAGCAGAAGTAGCGGGGTTGCTCCCGGGGAGCTGTTTTTT.

The rearrangement uses TRBV5-5 and TRBJ1-2, with D tentatively TRBD1 (6 bases). This CDR3 is built from 15 residues. V was clipped by 2 bases and J by 4 bases, with 15 bases between them. CDR1 is SGHKS, CDR2 YYEKEE, per germline (reference sequence). This CDR3 is CASSFIPQGSYGYTF. The CDR3 coding sequence is TGTGCCAGCAGCTTTATCCCACAGGGCAGCTATGGCTACACCTTC.